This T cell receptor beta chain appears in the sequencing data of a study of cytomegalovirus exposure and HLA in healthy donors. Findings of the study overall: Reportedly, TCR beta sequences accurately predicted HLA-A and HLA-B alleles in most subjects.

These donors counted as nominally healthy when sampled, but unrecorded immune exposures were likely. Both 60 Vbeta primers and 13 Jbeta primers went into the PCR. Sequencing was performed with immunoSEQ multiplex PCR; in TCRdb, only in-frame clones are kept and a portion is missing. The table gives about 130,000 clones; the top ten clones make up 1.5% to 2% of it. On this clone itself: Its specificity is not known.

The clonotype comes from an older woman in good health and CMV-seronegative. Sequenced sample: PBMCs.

In nucleotides, the CDR3 is TGTGCCAGCAGCTCGGCGGACGAGCAGTACTTC. Protein product: CASSSADEQYF. The chain combines TRBV7-2 with TRBJ2-7, with D hard to call. Deletions cut 4 bases from V and 5 bases from J, with 6 bases between. The CDR3 totals 11 residues. Germline loops: CDR1 SGHTA, CDR2 FQGNSA.